This TCR beta chain is from a study of cytomegalovirus exposure and HLA in healthy donors. Overall study findings and caveats: Later analysis identified 16,951 TCR beta sequences associated with HLA alleles, using a false discovery rate threshold of 0.05. 150 or so TCR beta chains were listed as cytomegalovirus-associated. Sequencing likely caused a cluster of highly shared sequence variants.

13 Jbeta primers and 60 Vbeta primers were used for the PCR. Clones were read by immunoSEQ multiplex PCR, and TCRdb kept only the in-frame ones, dropping some. Among 200,000 to 250,000 clones listed, nearly 80% were seen once. V dropped 2 bases and J dropped 4 bases, with 9 bases sitting between them. The CDR3 has 14 residues. Germline CDR1 and CDR2: MDHEN and SYDVKM. Points on this clone: Its matching antigen is unknown.

The sequencing input was PBMCs. The TCR sequence derives from a man between 18 and 29 years old in good health and CMV-seronegative. The chain uses TRBV28 and TRBJ1-3; D gene ambiguous. The CDR3 coding sequence is TGTGCCAGCAGTTTAGGTCTAGAAGGAAACACCATATATTTT. Amino acids: CASSLGLEGNTIYF.